These 22 T cell receptor beta chains originate from one sample sequenced in a study of CD4 T cells in relation to SARS-CoV-2 and coronaviruses. Before the COVID-19 pandemic, during about 2011-2019, CD4+ T cells were taken from unexposed donors. The cells were cultured for under 13 days before CD4+ T cells were isolated. Repertoires were generated with immunoSEQ multiplex PCR, while TCRdb's copy carries only in-frame clones and drops some. The sample yields under 30,000 clones, 60% to 80% seen once. These receptors have no known antigen. What was sequenced was CD4+ T cells from PBMCs, cultured in vitro. All receptors come from a human donor in good health.

This clone has more than one count but fewer than ten. At one of its ends the junction is not consistent with the germline gene, which may arise from a read error. The V gene is TRBV7-9, the J gene TRBJ1-2; D uncertain. Germline V gives CDR1 SEHNR, CDR2 FQNEAQ (reference sequence). The CDR3 is made up of 13 amino acids. CDR3 sequence: CASSVADTGGYTF. The CDR3 DNA follows: TGTGCCAGCAGCGTAGCCGACACGGGCGGCTACACCTTC.

This chain uses TRBV6-1 with TRBJ1-6; D unresolved. The germline CDR1 and CDR2 sequences are MNHNS and SASEGT. This CDR3 region has 17 residues. V was trimmed by 4 bases and J by 1 base, leaving 14 bases between them. CDR3 nucleotides: TGTGCCAGCAGTGGGCAGCTGCGGAGTTCCTATAATTCACCCCTCCACTTT. Translated: CASSGQLRSSYNSPLHF.

The chain combines TRBV29-1 with TRBJ2-1; 7 nucleotides agree with TRBD2. With 5 bases clipped from V and 4 bases from J, the junction kept 8 bases outside the gene matches. CDR3 length: 14 amino acids. Germline loops: CDR1 SQVTM, CDR2 ANQGSEA. The CDR3 region has the DNA TGCAGCGTTCGGGCTAGCGGAATATACAATGAGCAGTTCTTC. Protein sequence: CSVRASGIYNEQFF.

V usage is TRBV2 and J usage is TRBJ1-5, with TRBD1 matching 11 bases. J lost 6 bases, V lost 2 bases, and 3 bases had no gene match. The germline CDR1 and CDR2 sequences are SNHLY and FYNNEI. The CDR3 sequence is 15 residues long. CDR3 protein: CASSESGTGGQPQHF. CDR3 nucleotides: TGTGCCAGCAGTGAAAGTGGGACAGGGGGTCAGCCCCAGCATTTT.

This chain links TRBV18 with TRBJ2-3, with 7 nucleotides matching TRBD2. Trimming cost V 8 bases and J 2 bases; bases outside gene matches: 4. CDR1 KGHSH and CDR2 LQKENI come from the germline V gene. The CDR3 loop spans 13 amino acids. CDR3 sequence: CASESGTTDTQYF. For the CDR3, the DNA is TGTGCCAGCGAGAGCGGGACCACAGATACGCAGTATTTT.

This rearrangement joins TRBV19 to TRBJ2-7; the match to TRBD2 covers 10 bases. The CDR3 consists of 17 residues. CDR1 is LNHDA and CDR2 is SQIVND in the germline V gene (reference sequence). Trimming took 5 bases from V and 0 from J; bases not matched to a gene: 10. CDR3 in amino acids: CASSSRTSGGLSYEQYF. The CDR3 DNA follows: TGTGCCAGTAGTTCTCGGACTAGCGGAGGCCTCTCCTACGAGCAGTACTTC.

The gene calls are TRBV25-1 and TRBJ1-2, with D maybe TRBD1 (5 bases). Germline lookup yields CDR1 MGHDK and CDR2 SYGVNS. The CDR3 consists of 16 residues. With 0 bases removed from V and 8 bases from J, the gap between germline ends came to 19 bases. CDR3 loop: CASSEYGGRHPAGYTF. The CDR3 DNA is TGTGCCAGCAGTGAATATGGGGGACGTCATCCCGCCGGCTACACCTTC.

This chain uses TRBV6-5 with TRBJ2-4; maybe TRBD1 (5 bases). V shed 6 bases and J shed 0 bases, with 9 bases lying between them. Germline V CDR1 and CDR2: MNHEY, SVGAGI. This CDR3 is 14 amino acids long. CDR3: CASRDRLAKNIQYF. Here the CDR3 DNA reads TGTGCCAGCAGAGACAGATTAGCCAAAAACATTCAGTACTTC.

The chain is built from TRBV7-9 and TRBJ2-5, with 11 bases that match TRBD1. Looked up from germline, CDR1 is SEHNR and CDR2 is FQNEAQ (reference sequence). With V trimmed by 3 bases and J by 4 bases, 7 bases remained unmatched. The CDR3 extends over 16 amino acids. Written as DNA, the CDR3 is TGTGCCAGCAGCTTTCGCCAGGACAGGGGGCTAGAGACCCAGTACTTC. Translation: CASSFRQDRGLETQYF.

CDR3 protein: CASSAGQGLGFDYGYTF. The CDR3 nucleotides read TGTGCCAGCAGCGCGGGACAGGGACTAGGGTTTGACTATGGCTACACCTTC. This chain connects TRBV9 to TRBJ1-2, with 9 bases matching TRBD1. Looked up from germline, CDR1 is SGDLS and CDR2 is YYNGEE. This CDR3 has 17 amino acids. Trimming took 3 bases from V and 3 from J; bases not matched to a gene: 12.

This clone was picked up one time. The DNA for the CDR3 is TGTGCCAGCAGCTCCCGGACAGTAGAGACCCAGTACTTC. This sequence encodes CASSSRTVETQYF. This chain connects TRBV11-1 to TRBJ2-5, with D maybe TRBD1 (6 bases). CDR1 and CDR2 from the germline V gene are SGHAT and FQDESV (reference sequence). Trimming stripped 4 bases from V and 4 bases from J, with 10 bases between. The CDR3 extends over 13 amino acids.

V gene TRBV5-1 combines with J gene TRBJ2-7; tentatively, D is TRBD1 (6 bases). The CDR3 runs to 11 residues. From germline, CDR1 is SGHRS and CDR2 YFSETQ. The V and J ends lost 6 bases and 9 bases respectively, with 13 bases between them. The CDR3 is CASNQTGWQYF. CDR3 coding DNA: TGCGCCAGCAACCAAACAGGGTGGCAGTACTTC.

The chain links TRBV11-2 to TRBJ2-7; D gene unclear. Trimming took off 1 base at V and 6 bases at J, with 1 base between the two ends. Germline V gene lookup returns CDR1 SGHAT and CDR2 FQNNGV. The CDR3 runs to 10 residues. This chain's CDR3 is CASSLVEQYF. DNA of the CDR3: TGTGCCAGCAGCTTAGTCGAGCAGTACTTC.

This clone came up a few times. The J gene is TRBJ2-3, the V gene TRBV10-1; D is perhaps TRBD2 (5 bases). CDR1 and CDR2 from the germline V gene are WNHNN and SYGVQD (reference sequence). CDR3 size: 15 residues. The V end lost 3 bases, the J end lost 5 bases, and 15 bases lay between the germline ends. In DNA form, the CDR3 reads TGCGCCAGCAGTGACCCGGGGTCCGTCGGAGATACGCAGTATTTT. Its translation is CASSDPGSVGDTQYF.

The rearrangement joins TRBV2 to TRBJ1-2; D remains unclear. Trimming shortened V by 6 bases and J by 5 bases, and 16 bases separated the two germline ends. The CDR3 runs 14 residues. Per the germline V gene, CDR1 is SNHLY and CDR2 is FYNNEI. DNA of the CDR3: TGTGCCAGCAGGGTGCCGCGGGCTTCATATGGCTACACCTTC. Its protein product is CASRVPRASYGYTF. Full variable domain (rest looked up from reference TRBV2 and TRBJ1-2): EPEVTQTPSHQVTQMGQEVILRCVPISNHLYFYWYRQILGQKVEFLVSFYNNEISEKSEIFDDQFSVERPDGSNFTLKIRSTKLEDSAMYFCASRVPRASYGYTFGSGTRLTVV.

CDR3 loop: CASSFSQETQYF. The DNA of the CDR3 is TGTGCCAGCAGCTTTTCTCAAGAGACCCAGTACTTC. This rearrangement joins TRBV11-2 to TRBJ2-5; no reliable D call. The CDR3 loop spans 12 amino acids. The V gene's germline CDR1 is SGHAT and CDR2 FQNNGV. V gave up 3 bases and J gave up 2 bases, with 4 bases separating them.

The chain carries TRBV9 and TRBJ2-7; 7 nucleotides match TRBD2. The trim removed 4 bases at V and 6 bases at J, leaving 4 bases unmatched. CDR1 is SGDLS and CDR2 is YYNGEE in the germline V gene. CDR3 size: 12 residues. The DNA of the CDR3 is TGTGCCAGCAGCATAGGACTAGGCGAGCAGTACTTC. Amino acids: CASSIGLGEQYF.

The V call is TRBV2, the J call TRBJ1-4, with 8 bases aligning to TRBD1. Germline CDR1 and CDR2: SNHLY and FYNNEI. This CDR3 region has 14 residues. J lost 7 bases, V lost 5 bases, and 6 bases had no gene match. The CDR3 region has the DNA TGTGCCAGCAGTCAGACAGGGGCTTTTGAAAAACTGTTTTTT. The encoded protein is CASSQTGAFEKLFF.

In this sample, this clone turned up a few times. Here the CDR3 reads CASDGWNTEAFF. DNA for the CDR3: TGTGCCAGCGATGGCTGGAACACTGAAGCTTTCTTT. This chain joins TRBV11-2 and TRBJ1-1; D is ambiguous. V shed 8 bases and J shed 1 base, with 8 bases lying between them. This CDR3 comprises 12 residues. The germline CDR1 and CDR2 sequences are SGHAT and FQNNGV.

The chain employs TRBV6-2 or TRBV6-3 and TRBJ1-2, with D unresolved. The CDR3 has 13 residues. V lost 2 bases and J lost 6, with 10 bases in between. Germline V gives CDR1 MNHEY, CDR2 SVGEGT. This chain's CDR3 is CASSYEAVNGYTF. CDR3 DNA sequence: TGTGCCAGCAGTTACGAGGCAGTGAATGGCTACACCTTC.

The genes are TRBV25-1 and TRBJ1-3; D ambiguous. Germline V CDR1 and CDR2: MGHDK, SYGVNS. This CDR3 has 14 amino acids. Trimming took off 4 bases at V and 3 bases at J, with 10 bases between the two ends. CDR3 in amino acids: CASSVGWIGNTIYF. Here the CDR3 DNA reads TGTGCCAGCAGTGTTGGGTGGATTGGAAACACCATATATTTT.

This clone was found a few times. The V gene is TRBV19, the J gene TRBJ1-2; D remains ambiguous. The CDR3 spans 13 residues. Germline V CDR1 and CDR2: LNHDA, SQIVND (reference sequence). Trimming shortened V by 5 bases and J by 0 bases, and 7 bases separated the two germline ends. CDR3 in amino acids: CASSDYPNYGYTF. In DNA, the CDR3 is TGTGCCAGTAGTGACTACCCTAACTATGGCTACACCTTC.